This is a list of T cell receptor beta chains from one sample in a study of blood T cell repertoires in COVID-19. TCRdb keeps only in-frame clones here, not all; method: immunoSEQ multiplex PCR. The sample lists roughly 100,000 clones; about 87% were seen once. Specimen: peripheral blood. The receptor source for this set is a human donor in a cohort sampled during active COVID-19. CDR3s include the opening cysteine and the closing phenylalanine or tryptophan.

j_call | v_call | cdr3_aa
TRBJ2-3 | TRBV7-9 | CASSLTSGSGTDTQYF
TRBJ2-4 | TRBV3-1/TRBV3-2 | CASSYCNPICKKNIQYF
TRBJ2-1 | TRBV9 | CASSPGLAVSYNEQFF
TRBJ1-5 | TRBV12-3/TRBV12-4 | CASTGGDQPQHF
TRBJ2-3 | TRBV11-2 | CASSPGRFADTQYF
TRBJ2-5 | TRBV7-9 | CASSSQGLAGLRETQYF
TRBJ1-4 | TRBV5-1 | CASSLDRVETNEKLFF
TRBJ2-1 | TRBV19 | CASSIVTGGRGNEQFF
TRBJ2-1 | TRBV9 | CASSARLVISYNEQFF
TRBJ1-5 | TRBV15 | CATSRAQGIQPQHF
TRBJ2-5 | TRBV19 | CASSIGSAGERETQYF
TRBJ2-4 | TRBV14 | CASSQGLGRNIQYF
TRBJ2-3 | TRBV4-3 | CASSQVGSGRATDTQYF
TRBJ2-1 | TRBV20-1 | CSASRLSGGWTPYNEQFF
TRBJ1-2 | TRBV7-8 | CASSLAGSPNYGYTF
TRBJ2-1 | TRBV18 | CASSPPRAGGPTLNEQFF
TRBJ1-1 | TRBV2 | CASNTQGGNTEAFF
TRBJ2-7 | TRBV28 | CASSLGRVTHEQYF
TRBJ1-1 | TRBV13 | CASSLGLGQQAFF
TRBJ2-1 | TRBV7-2 | CASSLAVGGYNEQFF
TRBJ2-7 | TRBV27 | CASSLSAGLRSYEQYF
TRBJ1-1 | TRBV5-1 | CASSLQVPPNTEAFF
TRBJ1-2 | TRBV28 | CASSLPRDRRGYGYTF
TRBJ1-1 | TRBV7-9 | CASSPPSRRNTEAFF
TRBJ2-2 | TRBV28 | CASRIQGFTGELFF
TRBJ1-6 | TRBV5-1 | CASSSTDPVEALHF
TRBJ2-2 | TRBV7-2 | CASSLGGYNTGELFF
TRBJ2-5 | TRBV12-3/TRBV12-4 | CASSRTGQETQYF
TRBJ2-3 | TRBV20-1 | CSEQHTDTQYF